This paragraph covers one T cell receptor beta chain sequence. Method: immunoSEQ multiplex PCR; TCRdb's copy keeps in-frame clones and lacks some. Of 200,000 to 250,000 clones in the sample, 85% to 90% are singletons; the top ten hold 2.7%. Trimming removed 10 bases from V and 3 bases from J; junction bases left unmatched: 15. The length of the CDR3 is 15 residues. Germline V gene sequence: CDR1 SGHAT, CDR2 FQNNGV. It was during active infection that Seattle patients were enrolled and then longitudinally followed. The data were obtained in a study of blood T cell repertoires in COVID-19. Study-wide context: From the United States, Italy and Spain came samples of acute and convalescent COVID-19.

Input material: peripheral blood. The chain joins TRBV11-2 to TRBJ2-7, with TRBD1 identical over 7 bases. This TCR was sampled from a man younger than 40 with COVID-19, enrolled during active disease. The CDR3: CATSEGGQRLYEQYF. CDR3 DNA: TGTGCCACCTCAGAAGGGGGACAGAGACTCTACGAGCAGTACTTC.